This T cell receptor (beta chain) is drawn from a study of T cell responses to AZD1222 COVID-19 vaccine. The protocol was immunoSEQ multiplex PCR, while the TCRdb copy is restricted to in-frame clones and leaves out a portion. Of some 200,000 clones in the sample, around 93% were seen once. About this clone: Its antigen is not known.

Study outcomes and limitations: Spike-specific TCR repertoires showed rising breadth and depth after two AZD1222 doses. Just 5 to 7 AZD1222 recipients were seropositive at baseline. Regions left unmutated in variants are reportedly the target of nearly half of spike-specific TCRs. White British donors predominated, females outnumbered males, and clonal diversity was possibly underestimated.

There are 12 residues in the CDR3. Between the trimmed V and J ends, which lost 6 bases and 7 bases, there was a span of 12 bases. This receptor was taken from an adult in good health. The V and J genes are TRBV12-3 or TRBV12-4 and TRBJ1-1; maybe TRBD1 (5 bases). The source was peripheral blood, collected on day 0 of MenACWY control vaccination. CDR3 protein: CASSTGGGEAFF. The CDR3 DNA is TGTGCCAGCAGCACCGGGGGAGGTGAAGCTTTCTTT.